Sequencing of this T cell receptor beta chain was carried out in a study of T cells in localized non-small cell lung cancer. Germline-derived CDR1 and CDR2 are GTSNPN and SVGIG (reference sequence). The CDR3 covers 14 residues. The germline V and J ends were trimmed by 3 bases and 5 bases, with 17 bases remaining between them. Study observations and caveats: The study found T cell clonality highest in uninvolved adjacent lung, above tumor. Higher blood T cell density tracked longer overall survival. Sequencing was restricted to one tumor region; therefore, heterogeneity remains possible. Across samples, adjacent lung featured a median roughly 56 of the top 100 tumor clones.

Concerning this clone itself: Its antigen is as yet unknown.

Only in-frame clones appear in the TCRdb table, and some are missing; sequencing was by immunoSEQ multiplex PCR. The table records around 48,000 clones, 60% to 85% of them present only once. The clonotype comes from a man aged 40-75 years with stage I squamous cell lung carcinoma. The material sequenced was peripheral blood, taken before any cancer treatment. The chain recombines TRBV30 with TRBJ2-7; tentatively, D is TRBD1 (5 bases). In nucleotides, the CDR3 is TGTGCCTGGAGGACTCGCAAGGGGATGAACGAGCAGTACTTC. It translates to CAWRTRKGMNEQYF.